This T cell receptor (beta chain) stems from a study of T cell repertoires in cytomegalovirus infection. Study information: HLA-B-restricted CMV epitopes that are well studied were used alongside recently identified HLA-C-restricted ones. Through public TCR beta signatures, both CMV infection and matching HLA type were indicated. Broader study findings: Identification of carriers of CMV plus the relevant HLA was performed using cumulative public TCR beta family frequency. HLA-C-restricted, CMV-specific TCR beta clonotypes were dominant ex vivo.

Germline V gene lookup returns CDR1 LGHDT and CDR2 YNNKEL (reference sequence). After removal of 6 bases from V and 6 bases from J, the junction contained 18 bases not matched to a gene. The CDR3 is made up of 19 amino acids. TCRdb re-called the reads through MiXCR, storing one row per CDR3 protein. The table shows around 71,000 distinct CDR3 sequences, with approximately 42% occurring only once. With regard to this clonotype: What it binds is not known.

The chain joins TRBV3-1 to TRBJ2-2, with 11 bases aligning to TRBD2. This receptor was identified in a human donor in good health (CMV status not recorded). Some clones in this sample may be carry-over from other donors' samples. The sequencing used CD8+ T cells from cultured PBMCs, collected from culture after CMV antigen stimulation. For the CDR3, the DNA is TGTGCCAGCAGAGCAGATAGCGGGGGGGGCCGCTATTATTCCGGGGAGCTGTTTTTT. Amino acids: CASRADSGGGRYYSGELFF.